A selection of T cell receptor beta chains follows, all from one sample in a study of blood T cells in healthy people across ages. TCRdb recomputed calls from the 5' RACE reads with MiXCR, one row per CDR3 protein. The sample holds 600,000 to 1,000,000 distinct CDR3 sequences, about 25% seen once. The same specimen was also included in a second study, on T cells of mothers and their children.

The sequenced sample consisted of blood. Receptor source: a boy aged 10-17 years in good health. The CDR3 runs from the conserved cysteine through the conserved F or W. The D gene is left open where the match is weak. Clone size is not always given. Where it is, it says once, few, many or a class for expanded clones.

D gene,V gene,CDR3 length,clone size,J gene,CDR3 DNA,CDR3 protein
TRBD1,TRBV20-1,17,.,TRBJ1-1,TGCAGTGCTAGATCCCGGACAGGGGGCTTGGAGAACACTGAAGCTTTCTTT,CSARSRTGGLENTEAFF
TRBD1,TRBV29-1,15,few,TRBJ2-1,TGCAGCGTTGCTGCAGGGGGATTCCCCTACAATGAGCAGTTCTTC,CSVAAGGFPYNEQFF
TRBD2,TRBV12-3/TRBV12-4,18,.,TRBJ2-3,TGTGCCAGCAGGGACCCCCTGGGACTAGCGGAGCCCTACGGTACGCAGTATTTT,CASRDPLGLAEPYGTQYF
TRBD1,TRBV13,18,few,TRBJ1-1,TGTGCCAGCAGCCCAGGGACAGGGGGTGGCCTCATGAACACTGAAGCTTTCTTT,CASSPGTGGGLMNTEAFF
.,TRBV9,14,.,TRBJ1-5,TGTGCCAGCAGCGGCGGGACCGGGAATCAGCCCCAGCATTTT,CASSGGTGNQPQHF
TRBD2,TRBV27,13,.,TRBJ2-1,TGTGCCACCCGGACTAGCGGGGTGTATGAGCAGTTCTTC,CATRTSGVYEQFF
.,TRBV2,15,.,TRBJ2-7,TGTGCCAGCAGTGACGACGGCGGTAGCTCCTACGAGCAGTACTTC,CASSDDGGSSYEQYF
.,TRBV6-6,14,once,TRBJ2-3,TGTGCCAGCAGTTACGGACCGTACACAGATACGCAGTATTTT,CASSYGPYTDTQYF
.,TRBV10-3,15,.,TRBJ2-7,TGTGCCATCAGTGATGGCGGGGATATAAGCTACGAGCAGTACTTC,CAISDGGDISYEQYF
TRBD2,TRBV29-1,15,few,TRBJ2-5,TGCAGCGTGAAGCCCGGGACTAGCGGCGAAGAGACCCAGTACTTC,CSVKPGTSGEETQYF
TRBD1,TRBV6-1,16,.,TRBJ1-4,TGTGCCAGCAGTGAAGCTGAGGGACAGGGGAATGAAAAACTGTTTTTT,CASSEAEGQGNEKLFF
TRBD2,TRBV20-1,15,.,TRBJ2-5,TGCAGTGCTAGTATGGGCATAGCGGGGCAAGAGATCCAGTACTTC,CSASMGIAGQEIQYF
TRBD2,TRBV15,15,.,TRBJ2-5,TGTGCCACCAGCAGAACTTTAGCGGGAGTAGAGACCCAGTACTTC,CATSRTLAGVETQYF
TRBD2,TRBV7-3,16,.,TRBJ2-3,TGTGCCAGCAGCTTAATGGGGGGGACTAGCGCCGATACGCAGTATTTT,CASSLMGGTSADTQYF
TRBD2,TRBV9,17,.,TRBJ2-2,TGTGCCAGCAGCAGAGCGGTAGCGGGGGCGAACACCGGGGAGCTGTTTTTT,CASSRAVAGANTGELFF
.,TRBV20-1,13,.,TRBJ2-1,TGCAGTGCTCGACCACCGGGACCTTCCGAGCAGTTCTTC,CSARPPGPSEQFF
.,TRBV30,14,.,TRBJ2-2,TGTGCCTGGAGTTCAGGGCGGTTTACCGGGGAGCTGTTTTTT,CAWSSGRFTGELFF
.,TRBV9,15,few,TRBJ1-2,TGTGCCAGCAGCGTAGAGTACCTGCCTAACTATGGCTACACCTTC,CASSVEYLPNYGYTF
.,TRBV6-5,15,few,TRBJ1-2,TGTGCCAGCAGTTACAACCCAGAGATTAACTATGGCTACACCTTC,CASSYNPEINYGYTF
.,TRBV15,13,few,TRBJ2-5,TGTGCCACCAGCAGAGATCCGAGGGTGCCACTGTACTTC,CATSRDPRVPLYF
.,TRBV5-4,13,few,TRBJ2-5,TGTGCCAGCAGACAGGGTTCTCAAGAGACCCAGTACTTC,CASRQGSQETQYF